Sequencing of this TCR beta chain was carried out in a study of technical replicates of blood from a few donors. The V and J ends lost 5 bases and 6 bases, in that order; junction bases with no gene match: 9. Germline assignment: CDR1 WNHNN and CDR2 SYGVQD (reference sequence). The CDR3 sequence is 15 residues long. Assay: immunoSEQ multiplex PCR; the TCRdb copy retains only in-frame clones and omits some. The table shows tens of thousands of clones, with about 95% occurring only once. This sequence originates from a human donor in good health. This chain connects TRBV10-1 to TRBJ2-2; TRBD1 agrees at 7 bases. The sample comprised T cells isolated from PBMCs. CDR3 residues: CASSSNRGFAGELFF. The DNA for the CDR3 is TGCGCCAGCAGTAGTAACAGGGGATTTGCCGGGGAGCTGTTTTTT.